This T cell receptor beta chain was identified during a study of T cell responses to AZD1222 COVID-19 vaccine. Findings and caveats of the study: White British people made up most donors, females outnumbered males, and clonal diversity was possibly underestimated. Epitopes outside B.1.351 and B.1.1.7 mutated regions reportedly drew nearly half of spike TCRs.

Measured with immunoSEQ multiplex PCR; TCRdb has only the in-frame clones, and not every one. This sample has 90,000 to 130,000 clones, with approximately 94% found just once. About this clone: Its target is not known.

CDR3 length: 14 amino acids. With V trimmed by 5 bases and J by 6 bases, 6 bases remained unmatched. Germline lookup yields CDR1 PRHDT and CDR2 FYEKMQ (reference sequence). Timing groups of about 4 and about 12 weeks for second doses were pooled. The chain is built from TRBV13 and TRBJ2-1; 8 nucleotides line up with TRBD1. Material: peripheral blood, obtained 28 days after the second AZD1222 dose. This sequence was found in an adult who received the AZD1222 COVID-19 vaccine. The CDR3 nucleotides are TGTGCCAGCAGCCCAAGGACAGGGTTCAATGAGCAGTTCTTC. It translates to CASSPRTGFNEQFF.